This T cell receptor beta chain originates from a study of shared clonotypes between healthy human individuals. Sequencing was performed with immunoSEQ multiplex PCR; in TCRdb, only in-frame clones are kept and a portion is missing. The sample records more than 850,000 clones, around 82% being singletons. CDR3 length: 14 amino acids. The V gene's germline CDR1 is SGHTA and CDR2 FQGNSA. V dropped 5 bases and J dropped 2 bases, with 12 bases sitting between them. The investigators split CD4+ cells into a CD45RA+ naive subset and a CD45RA-negative memory subset. The material sequenced was memory CD4+ T cells from PBMCs. Stated subset: CD45RA-negative fraction. The receptor's source is a man aged 18 to 35 in good health. Some clones in this sample may be carry-over from other donors' samples. The chain recombines TRBV7-2 with TRBJ2-5, with no clear D. The CDR3 DNA follows: TGTGCCAGCAGCCGAGGCGGTCAGCAAGAGACCCAGTACTTC. It codes for CASSRGGQQETQYF.